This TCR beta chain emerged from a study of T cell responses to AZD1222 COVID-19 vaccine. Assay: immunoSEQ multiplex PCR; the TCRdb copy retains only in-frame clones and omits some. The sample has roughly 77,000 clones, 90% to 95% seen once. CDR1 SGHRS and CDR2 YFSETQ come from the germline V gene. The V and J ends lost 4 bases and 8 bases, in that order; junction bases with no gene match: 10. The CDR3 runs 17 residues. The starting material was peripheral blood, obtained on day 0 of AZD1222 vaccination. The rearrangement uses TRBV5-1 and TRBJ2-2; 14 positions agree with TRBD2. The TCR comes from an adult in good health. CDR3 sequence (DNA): TGCGCCAGCAGCACCGCCCGACTAGCGGGGGGGCAAGGGGAGCTGTTTTTT. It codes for CASSTARLAGGQGELFF.